Described below is a single T cell receptor beta chain sequence and its context. This CDR3 has 12 residues. V was clipped by 2 bases and J by 8 bases, with 9 bases between them. This record comes from a study of blood T cells in healthy people across ages. For the second PCR, which ran for about 7 to 11 cycles, a sample-barcoded 5' primer and a J-beta primer mix were used. A template-switch adaptor containing 12 random nucleotides labeled each cDNA molecule. In TCRdb, the 5' RACE reads were re-called with MiXCR into one record per CDR3 protein. The sample holds more than 650,000 distinct CDR3 sequences; 22% are singletons and the top ten take under 25%.

The chain recombines TRBV6-7 with TRBJ1-2; D is undetermined. TRBV6-7 is annotated as an ORF whose role is uncertain. The sequenced sample was blood. This TCR derives from an older man in good health. Here the CDR3 reads CASSYGQAGYTF. The DNA of the CDR3 is TGTGCCAGCAGTTACGGGCAGGCGGGCTACACCTTC.